A single sample is the source of the 9 T cell receptor beta chains below, sequenced in a study of T-cell reconstitution after alpha-beta-depleted transplantation in children. The TCRbeta library was prepared with unique molecular identifiers. TCRdb passed the PCR reads through MiXCR, listing each CDR3 protein once. Of approximately 500,000 distinct CDR3 sequences listed, roughly 27% are singletons. This sample comprised PBMCs, obtained before TCRalphabeta/CD19-depleted stem cell transplant. The receptor set was obtained from a boy in the first two years of life with Wiskott-Aldrich syndrome, due to receive a stem cell transplant.

This clonotype was counted between two and nine times. The chain links TRBV4-2 to TRBJ2-5; 11 bases match TRBD2. Germline V gene lookup returns CDR1 LGHNA and CDR2 YNFKEQ. V gave up 0 bases and J gave up 4 bases; unmatched junction bases: 4. This CDR3 has 16 residues. The CDR3 DNA sequence: TGTGCCAGCAGCCAAGAGGTAGCGGGAGGGGGAGAGACCCAGTACTTC. Translation gives CASSQEVAGGGETQYF.

This clonotype was seen more than once but under ten times. This sequence joins TRBV9 and TRBJ1-6; D is ambiguous. The CDR3 runs 13 residues. Trimming took off 3 bases at V and 5 bases at J, with 6 bases between the two ends. Germline CDR1 SGDLS, CDR2 YYNGEE. This CDR3 reads CASSGLNNSPLHF. The CDR3 DNA follows: TGTGCCAGCAGCGGACTCAATAATTCACCCCTCCACTTT.

The chain has TRBV20-1 and TRBJ2-1; 9 bases align to TRBD2. The CDR3 is 15 amino acids. Trimming cost V 1 base and J 7 bases; bases outside gene matches: 8. CDR1 is DFQATT and CDR2 is SNEGSKA in the germline V gene (reference sequence). The CDR3 DNA is TGCAGTGCTAGAGGGTTCATGAGCGGGAGGAATGAGCAGTTCTTC. Protein: CSARGFMSGRNEQFF.

The table lists this clonotype with a few counts. The CDR3 here is CASTLWGKWNTGELFF. The CDR3 bases are TGTGCCAGCACCCTTTGGGGGAAGTGGAACACCGGGGAGCTGTTTTTT. The rearrangement joins TRBV12-3 or TRBV12-4 to TRBJ2-2; tentatively, D is TRBD1 or TRBD2 (5 bases each). Between the trimmed V and J ends, which lost 7 bases and 1 base, there was a span of 16 bases. There are 16 residues in the CDR3.

The chain recombines TRBV24-1 with TRBJ2-1; D perhaps matches TRBD2 (5 bases). Deletions cut 0 bases from V and 9 bases from J, with 8 bases between. There are 13 residues in the CDR3. Germline assignment: CDR1 KGHDR and CDR2 SFDVKD. This chain's CDR3 is CATSDLSSSEQFF. CDR3 coding DNA: TGTGCCACCAGTGATTTGTCTAGCTCTGAGCAGTTCTTC.

V usage is TRBV15 and J usage is TRBJ1-5; D remains unclear. CDR3 length: 12 amino acids. V lost 5 bases and J lost 7, with 9 bases in between. Germline V gene lookup returns CDR1 LNHNV and CDR2 YYDKDF (reference sequence). CDR3 bases: TGTGCCACCAGCTCTAATTCCCAGCCCCAGCATTTT. Protein: CATSSNSQPQHF.

The genes are TRBV15 and TRBJ2-1; a possible D gene is TRBD1 (5 bases). Trimming cost V 0 bases and J 10 bases, with 10 bases left between them. The CDR3 loop spans 13 amino acids. Germline CDR1 LNHNV, CDR2 YYDKDF (reference sequence). CDR3 DNA: TGTGCCACCAGCAGAGATCCACCAGGGGAGCAGTTCTTC. It yields the protein CATSRDPPGEQFF.

CDR3 region: CASSFYSLHF. In DNA, the CDR3 is TGTGCCAGCAGCTTTTATTCCCTCCACTTT. The V call is TRBV5-8, the J call TRBJ1-6; D gene unclear. V lost 2 bases and J lost 14, with 5 bases in between. The CDR3 totals 10 residues. The germline V gene encodes CDR1 SGHTS and CDR2 YDEGEE. The full variable domain, its missing parts supplied by reference TRBV5-8 and TRBJ1-6, is EAGVTQSPTHLIKTRGQQATLRCSPISGHTSVYWYQQALGLGLQFLLWYDEGEERNRGNFPPRFSGRQFPNYSSELNVNALELEDSALYLCASSFYSLHFGNGTRLTVT.

This clonotype was seen more than once but under ten times. The genes are TRBV20-1 and TRBJ2-3, with D perhaps being TRBD1 or TRBD2 (6 bases each). CDR1 is DFQATT, CDR2 SNEGSKA, per germline (reference sequence). Between the trimmed V and J ends, which lost 4 bases and 2 bases, there was a span of 13 bases. The CDR3 runs 14 residues. CDR3 protein: CSAKGGKYTDTQYF. In DNA, the CDR3 is TGCAGTGCTAAGGGGGGAAAATACACAGATACGCAGTATTTT.